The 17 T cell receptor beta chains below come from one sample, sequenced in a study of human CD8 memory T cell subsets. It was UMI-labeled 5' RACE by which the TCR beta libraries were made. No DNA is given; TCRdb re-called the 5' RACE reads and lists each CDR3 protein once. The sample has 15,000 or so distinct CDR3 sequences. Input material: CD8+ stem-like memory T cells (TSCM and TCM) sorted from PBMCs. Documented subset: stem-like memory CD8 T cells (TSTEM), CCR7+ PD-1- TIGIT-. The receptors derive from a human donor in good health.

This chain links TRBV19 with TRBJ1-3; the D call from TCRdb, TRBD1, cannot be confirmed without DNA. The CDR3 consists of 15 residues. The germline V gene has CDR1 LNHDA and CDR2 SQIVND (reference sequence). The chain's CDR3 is CASSPTGVSGNTIYF.

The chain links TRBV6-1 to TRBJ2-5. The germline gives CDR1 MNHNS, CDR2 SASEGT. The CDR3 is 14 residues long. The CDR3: CASSELRTEETQYF.

The CDR3 loop is CASSSSASRAKNIQYF. The gene calls are TRBV7-9 and TRBJ2-4; TCRdb outputs TRBD2, but without DNA this stays unchecked. CDR1 and CDR2 from the germline V gene are SEHNR and FQNEAQ (reference sequence). The CDR3 length is 16 residues.

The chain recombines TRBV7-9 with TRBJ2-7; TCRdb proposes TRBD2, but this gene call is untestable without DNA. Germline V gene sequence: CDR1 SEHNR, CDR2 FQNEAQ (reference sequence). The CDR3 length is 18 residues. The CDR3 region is CASSLDRLADFHSYEQYF.

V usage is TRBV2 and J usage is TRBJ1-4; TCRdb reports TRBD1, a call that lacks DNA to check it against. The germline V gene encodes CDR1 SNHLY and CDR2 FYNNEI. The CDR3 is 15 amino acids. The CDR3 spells CASSPGRVIHEKLFF.

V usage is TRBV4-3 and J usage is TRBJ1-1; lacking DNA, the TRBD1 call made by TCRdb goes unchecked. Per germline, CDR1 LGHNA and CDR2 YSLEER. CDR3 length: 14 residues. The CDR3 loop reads CASAGDSMNTEAFF.

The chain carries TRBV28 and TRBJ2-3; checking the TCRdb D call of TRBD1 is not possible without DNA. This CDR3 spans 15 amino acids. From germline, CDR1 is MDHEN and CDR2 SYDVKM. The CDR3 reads CASTPLGDGTDTQYF. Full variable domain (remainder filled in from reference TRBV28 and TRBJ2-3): DVKVTQSSRYLVKRTGEKVFLECVQDMDHENMFWYRQDPGLGLRLIYFSYDVKMKEKGDIPEGYSVSREKKERFSLILESASTNQTSMYLCASTPLGDGTDTQYFGPGTRLTVL.

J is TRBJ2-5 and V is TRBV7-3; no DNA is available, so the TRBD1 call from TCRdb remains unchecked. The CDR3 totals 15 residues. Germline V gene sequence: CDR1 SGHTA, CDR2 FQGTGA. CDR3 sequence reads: CASSLAGGSQETQYF.

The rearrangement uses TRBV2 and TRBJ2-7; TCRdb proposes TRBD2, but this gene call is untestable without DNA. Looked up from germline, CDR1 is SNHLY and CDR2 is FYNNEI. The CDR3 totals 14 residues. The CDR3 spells CASSGTSGSHEQYF.

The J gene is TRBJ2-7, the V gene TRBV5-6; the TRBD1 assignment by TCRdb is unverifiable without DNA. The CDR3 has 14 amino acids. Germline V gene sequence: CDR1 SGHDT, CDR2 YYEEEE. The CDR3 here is CASSLSPRVYEQYF.

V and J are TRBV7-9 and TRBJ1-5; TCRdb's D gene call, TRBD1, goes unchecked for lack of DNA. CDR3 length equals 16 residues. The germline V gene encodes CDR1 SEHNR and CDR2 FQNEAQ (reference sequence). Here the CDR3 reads CASSSGGQRVEKPQHF.

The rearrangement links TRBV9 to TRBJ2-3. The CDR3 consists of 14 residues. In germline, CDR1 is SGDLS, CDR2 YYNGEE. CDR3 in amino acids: CASSVGSSTDTQYF.

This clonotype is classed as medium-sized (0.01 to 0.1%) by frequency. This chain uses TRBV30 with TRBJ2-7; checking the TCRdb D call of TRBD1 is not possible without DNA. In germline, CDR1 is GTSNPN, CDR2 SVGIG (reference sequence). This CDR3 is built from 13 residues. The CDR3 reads CAWSVGQGYEQYF.

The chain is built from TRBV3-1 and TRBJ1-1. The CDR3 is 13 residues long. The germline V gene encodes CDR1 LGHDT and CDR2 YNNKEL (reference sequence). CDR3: CASSQDPGTEAFF.

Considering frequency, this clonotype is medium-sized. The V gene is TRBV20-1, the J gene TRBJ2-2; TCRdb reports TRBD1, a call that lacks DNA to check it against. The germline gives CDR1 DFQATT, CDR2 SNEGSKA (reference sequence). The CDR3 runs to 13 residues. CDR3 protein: CSARDAGIGELFF.

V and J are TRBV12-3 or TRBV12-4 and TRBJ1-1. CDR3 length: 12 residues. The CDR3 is CASSPNGAEAFF.

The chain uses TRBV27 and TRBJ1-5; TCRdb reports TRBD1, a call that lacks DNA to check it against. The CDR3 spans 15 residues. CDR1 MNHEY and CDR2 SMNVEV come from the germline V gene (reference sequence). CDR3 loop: CASSLEAGEWQPQHF.